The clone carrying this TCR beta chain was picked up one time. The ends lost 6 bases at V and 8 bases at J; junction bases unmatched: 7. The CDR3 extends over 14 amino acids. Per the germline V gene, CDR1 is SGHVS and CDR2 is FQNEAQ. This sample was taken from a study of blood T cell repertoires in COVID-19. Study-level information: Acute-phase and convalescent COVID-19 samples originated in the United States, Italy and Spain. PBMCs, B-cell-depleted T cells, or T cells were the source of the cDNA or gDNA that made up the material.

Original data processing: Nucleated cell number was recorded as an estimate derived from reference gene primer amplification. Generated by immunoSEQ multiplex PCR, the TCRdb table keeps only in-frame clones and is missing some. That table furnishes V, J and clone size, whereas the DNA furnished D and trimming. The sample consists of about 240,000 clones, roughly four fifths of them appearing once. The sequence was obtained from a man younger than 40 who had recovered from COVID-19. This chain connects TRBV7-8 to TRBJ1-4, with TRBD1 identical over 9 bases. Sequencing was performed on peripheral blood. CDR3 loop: CASRKGQGHEKLFF. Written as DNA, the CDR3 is TGTGCCAGCAGAAAGGGACAGGGACACGAAAAACTGTTTTTT.